The rows below give T cell receptor beta chains drawn from one sample of a study of cytomegalovirus exposure and HLA in healthy donors. This table comes from immunoSEQ multiplex PCR, and its TCRdb copy is limited to in-frame clones, with some not included. The sample records fewer than 200,000 clones, roughly 74% being singletons. Sequenced sample: PBMCs. The receptors originated from a woman aged 25 to 45 in good health and CMV-seronegative. The CDR3 runs from the conserved cysteine through the conserved F or W. Each record gives: J gene, V gene, D gene, clone size, CDR3 protein, CDR3 DNA. D genes are given only for firm matches. Size values are once, few and many counts, or a class for expanded clones, and some rows have none.

>TRBJ1-1|TRBV9|.|.
CASSVGVQGWTEAFF
TGTGCCAGCAGCGTAGGGGTCCAGGGCTGGACTGAAGCTTTCTTT
>TRBJ2-7|TRBV6-6|TRBD1|.
CASSYSGQGASEQYF
TGTGCCAGCAGTTACTCGGGACAGGGGGCGAGTGAGCAGTACTTC
>TRBJ2-1|TRBV9|.|.
CASSQKRASSYNEQFF
TGTGCCAGCAGTCAAAAGCGGGCGAGCTCCTACAATGAGCAGTTCTTC
>TRBJ2-1|TRBV5-1|TRBD2|.
CASSGRTSGRVYNEQFF
TGCGCCAGCAGCGGAAGGACTAGCGGGAGGGTGTACAATGAGCAGTTCTTC
>TRBJ2-3|TRBV5-4|.|.
CASSFISDTQYF
TGTGCCAGCAGCTTTATATCAGATACGCAGTATTTT
>TRBJ1-2|TRBV5-8|TRBD1|.
CASSLTGAISYGYTF
TGTGCCAGCAGCCTCACAGGGGCAATTAGCTATGGCTACACCTTC
>TRBJ2-1|TRBV7-9|TRBD2|few
CASSLSQREGPYNEQFF
TGTGCCAGCAGCTTATCGCAGCGGGAGGGCCCCTACAATGAGCAGTTCTTC
>TRBJ1-2|TRBV9|TRBD1|.
CASSPSRQGYGYTF
TGTGCCAGCAGCCCTTCGCGACAGGGCTATGGCTACACCTTC
>TRBJ1-1|TRBV9|.|.
CASSQRGLNTEAFF
TGTGCCAGCAGCCAGAGAGGTTTGAACACTGAAGCTTTCTTT
>TRBJ2-1|TRBV11-3|TRBD1|.
CASSKDRGKDNEQFF
TGTGCCAGCAGTAAAGACAGGGGAAAAGACAATGAGCAGTTCTTC
>TRBJ2-5|TRBV6-6|.|.
CASSTPESGETQYF
TGTGCCAGCAGTACCCCAGAAAGCGGGGAGACCCAGTACTTC
>TRBJ1-5|TRBV4-1|TRBD1|.
CASSRIMEGAGQPQHF
TGCGCCAGCAGCCGAATCATGGAGGGGGCGGGCCAGCCCCAGCATTTT
>TRBJ1-5|TRBV18|.|.
CASSPPEGPQHF
TGTGCCAGCTCACCACCGGAGGGTCCCCAGCATTTT
>TRBJ2-1|TRBV5-8|TRBD2|.
CASSLVPGGAYNEQFF
TGTGCCAGCAGCTTGGTGCCGGGGGGGGCCTACAATGAGCAGTTCTTC
>TRBJ1-1|TRBV15|.|once
CATSRRAMNTEAFF
TGTGCCACCAGCCGCAGGGCGATGAACACTGAAGCTTTCTTT
>TRBJ1-3|TRBV10-3|TRBD1|once
CAISGVGLAGGNSGNTIYF
TGTGCCATCAGTGGGGTCGGTTTGGCAGGGGGAAACTCTGGAAACACCATATATTTT
>TRBJ1-2|TRBV5-6|TRBD1|.
CASSLEGRGDSHIF
TGTGCCAGCAGCTTGGAGGGGCGCGGGGACAGCCATATCTTC
>TRBJ2-7|TRBV23-1|TRBD2|.
CASSQASGKKGYEQYF
TGCGCCAGCAGTCAAGCTAGCGGGAAGAAAGGGTACGAGCAGTACTTC
>TRBJ2-1|TRBV4-1|.|few
CASSQVWANEQFF
TGCGCCAGCAGCCAAGTCTGGGCCAATGAGCAGTTCTTC
>TRBJ2-2|TRBV19|TRBD1|.
CASSALTGIGLGVNTGELFF
TGTGCCAGTAGTGCCCTGACAGGGATCGGATTGGGCGTCAACACCGGGGAGCTGTTTTTT
>TRBJ2-7|TRBV5-1|TRBD1|.
CASSPRTGVSSYEQYF
TGCGCCAGCAGCCCTCGGACAGGGGTTAGCTCCTACGAGCAGTACTTC
>TRBJ1-3|TRBV5-3|.|few
CARSSPRLTASGNTIYF
TGTGCCAGAAGCTCACCACGCCTGACAGCGTCTGGAAACACCATATATTTT